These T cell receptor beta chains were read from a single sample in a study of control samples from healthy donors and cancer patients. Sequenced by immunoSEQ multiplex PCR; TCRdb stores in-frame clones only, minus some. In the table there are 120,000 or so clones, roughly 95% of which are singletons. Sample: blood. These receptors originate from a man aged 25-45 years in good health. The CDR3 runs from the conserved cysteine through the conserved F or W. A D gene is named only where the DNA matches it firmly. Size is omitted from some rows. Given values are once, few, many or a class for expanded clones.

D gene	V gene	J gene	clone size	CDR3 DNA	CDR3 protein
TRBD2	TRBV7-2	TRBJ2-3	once	TGTGCCAGCAGCCCCGGGGGGGCCGCAGATACGCAGTATTTT	CASSPGGAADTQYF
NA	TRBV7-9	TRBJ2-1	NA	TGTGCCAGCAGCTTAAGAGACCCTACCACCTACAATGAGCAGTTCTTC	CASSLRDPTTYNEQFF
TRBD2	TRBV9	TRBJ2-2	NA	TGTGCCAGCAGCGTAGCGGGGAGGGACACCGGGGAGCTGTTTTTT	CASSVAGRDTGELFF
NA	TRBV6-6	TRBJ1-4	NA	TGTGCCAGCAGTCCCGCGGGCGTTGATGAAAAACTGTTTTTT	CASSPAGVDEKLFF
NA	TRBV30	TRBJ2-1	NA	TGTGCCTGGAGAGCGATACTAGAGCCCCCCAATGAGCAGTTCTTC	CAWRAILEPPNEQFF
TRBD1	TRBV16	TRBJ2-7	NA	TGTGCCAGCAGCGATTTGGGACAGGGAGCCTACGAGCAGTACTTC	CASSDLGQGAYEQYF
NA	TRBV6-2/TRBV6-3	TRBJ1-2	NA	TGTGCCAGCAGTTCGGTAAGGCGGGGTGGCTACACCTTC	CASSSVRRGGYTF
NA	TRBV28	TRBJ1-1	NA	TGTGCCAGTTACGCGGGCCTGAACACTGAAGCTTTCTTT	CASYAGLNTEAFF
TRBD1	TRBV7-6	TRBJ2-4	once	TGTGCCAGCAGCCAATCCGACAGGGCTGGAGACATTCAGTACTTC	CASSQSDRAGDIQYF
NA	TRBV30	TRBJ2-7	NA	TGTGCCTGGTCCCGGGACTTATCCTACGAGCAGTACTTC	CAWSRDLSYEQYF
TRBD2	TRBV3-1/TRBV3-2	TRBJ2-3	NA	TGTGCCAGCAGCCAAGAGCACCTCCTACTAGCGGGGCTCACAGATACGCAGTATTTT	CASSQEHLLLAGLTDTQYF
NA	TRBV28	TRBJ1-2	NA	TGTGCCAGCAGCCTCGAGAAGGGGGGATATGGCTACACCTTC	CASSLEKGGYGYTF
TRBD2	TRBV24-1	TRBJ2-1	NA	TGTGCCACCAGTGATCCGGGGCGGACTAGCGGGGACTCCTACAATGAGCAGTTCTTC	CATSDPGRTSGDSYNEQFF
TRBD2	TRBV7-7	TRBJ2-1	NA	TGTGCTAGCAGCTTGGGACTAGCGGGGGAGAGCTCCTACAATGAGCAGTTCTTC	CASSLGLAGESSYNEQFF
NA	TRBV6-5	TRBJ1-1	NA	TGTGCCAGCACCCGGGGGGGGGCCTTGAGGGGTGAAGCTTTCTTT	CASTRGGALRGEAFF
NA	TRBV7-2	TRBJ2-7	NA	TGTGCCAGCAGCTCTTCCAACCTACAGGGTCGAAGCTCCTACGAGCAGTACTTC	CASSSSNLQGRSSYEQYF
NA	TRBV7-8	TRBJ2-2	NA	TGTGCCAGCAGCGACCTGAGGCCCTCGAACACCGGGGAGCTGTTTTTT	CASSDLRPSNTGELFF
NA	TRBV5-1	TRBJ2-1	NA	TGCGCCAGCGGAAGTGGTGGAGTTGGTTACAATGAGCAGTTCTTC	CASGSGGVGYNEQFF
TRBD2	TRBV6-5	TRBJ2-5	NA	TGTGCCAGCCGGGGGGGCGGGACCGGGGGGACCCAGTACTTC	CASRGGGTGGTQYF
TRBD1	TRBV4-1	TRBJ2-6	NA	TGCGCCAGCAGCCGAGAACAGGGGGCTGGGGCCAACGTCCTGACTTTC	CASSREQGAGANVLTF
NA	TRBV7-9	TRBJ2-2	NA	TGTGCCAGCAGCTTAGTAAACATCGCCGGGGAGCTGTTTTTT	CASSLVNIAGELFF
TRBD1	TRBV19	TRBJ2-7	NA	TGTGCCAGTAGTGCAGGGACAGGGAACCCCTACGAGCAGTACTTC	CASSAGTGNPYEQYF